A selection of T cell receptor beta chains follows, all from one sample in a study of T cell responses to AZD1222 COVID-19 vaccine. Repertoires were generated with immunoSEQ multiplex PCR, while TCRdb's copy carries only in-frame clones and drops some. This sample has tens of thousands of clones, with more than 60% found just once. This material consisted of peripheral blood, taken on day 0 of AZD1222 vaccination. The receptor source for this set is an adult in good health. The CDR3 runs from the conserved cysteine through the conserved F or W. The D gene is left open where the match is weak. Only part of the rows carry a size: once, few, many, or a class if the clone is expanded.

>-|TRBJ1-5|TRBV30|-
TGTGCCTGGAGTATTTCTAGCAATCAGCCCCAGCATTTT
CAWSISSNQPQHF
>-|TRBJ1-5|TRBV19|few
TGTGCCAGTAGCATTTTGATCGACAGGAGGGCAAATCAGCCCCAGCATTTT
CASSILIDRRANQPQHF
>TRBD1|TRBJ1-2|TRBV15|once
TGTGCCACCAGCAGAGAAACAGGGGATGGCTACACCTTC
CATSRETGDGYTF
>TRBD1|TRBJ1-2|TRBV28|-
TGTGCCAGCAGCTCGACAGGGGGTCACTATGGCTACACCTTC
CASSSTGGHYGYTF
>-|TRBJ1-2|TRBV7-2|-
TGTGCCAGCAGCTTAGCAGACCTTGGCTACACCTTC
CASSLADLGYTF
>-|TRBJ1-1|TRBV29-1|-
TGCAGCGTTGAAGTGACAGGAGACACTGAAGCTTTCTTT
CSVEVTGDTEAFF
>-|TRBJ1-1|TRBV4-2|-
TGTGCCAGCAGCCCTCCAAGAGGGTTCAATGAAGCTTTCTTT
CASSPPRGFNEAFF
>-|TRBJ1-5|TRBV7-8|-
TGTGCCAGCAGCTTTCTTTTTTCGGGAGGGCATCAGCCCCAGCATTTT
CASSFLFSGGHQPQHF
>-|TRBJ1-4|TRBV6-5|-
TGTGCCAGCCGCGGACCCCCTTCGGATGAAAAACTGTTTTTT
CASRGPPSDEKLFF
>-|TRBJ1-1|TRBV2|few
TGTGCCAGCAGTAGGAGGACAGCGAACACTGAAGCTTTCTTT
CASSRRTANTEAFF
>-|TRBJ1-2|TRBV5-8|-
TGTGCCAGCAGCCTGACACTTAACTATGGCTACACCTTC
CASSLTLNYGYTF
>-|TRBJ2-5|TRBV2|once
TGTGCCAGCAGTGCGATTATAATTGGAGAGACCCAGTACTTC
CASSAIIIGETQYF
>-|TRBJ2-3|TRBV5-4|-
TGTGCCAGCAGGGGGGGGCTCACAGATACGCAGTATTTT
CASRGGLTDTQYF
>TRBD2|TRBJ2-2|TRBV7-6|-
TGTGCCAGCAGCTTAGGTGCGGGAGTGGGCACCGGGGAGCTGTTTTTT
CASSLGAGVGTGELFF
>TRBD1|TRBJ1-6|TRBV4-2|-
TGTGCCAGCAGCCAACGACAGGGAGGGGATTCACCCCTCCACTTT
CASSQRQGGDSPLHF
>-|TRBJ1-6|TRBV15|-
TGTGCCACCAGCAGCGATGGGGGATTGGGGCCCTATAATTCACCCCTCCACTTT
CATSSDGGLGPYNSPLHF
>TRBD2|TRBJ2-1|TRBV5-3|-
TGTGCCAGAAGCGGACCGGGACTAGCCAGCTCCTACAATGAGCAGTTCTTC
CARSGPGLASSYNEQFF
>TRBD2|TRBJ2-1|TRBV7-3|-
TGTGCCAGCAGCTCAAATTTAGCGGGAGGAATGTATGAGCAGTTCTTC
CASSSNLAGGMYEQFF
>-|TRBJ1-2|TRBV28|-
TGTGCCAGCTTCAACGCGGTACTCTATGGCTACACCTTC
CASFNAVLYGYTF
>TRBD1|TRBJ2-3|TRBV11-2|-
TGTGCCAGCAGCCACGGAAACAGGGGAAGTGCAGATACGCAGTATTTT
CASSHGNRGSADTQYF
>-|TRBJ1-3|TRBV6-1|-
TGTGCCAGCAGTGCCCGGGACGGCGGCTCTGGAAACACCATATATTTT
CASSARDGGSGNTIYF
>-|TRBJ1-4|TRBV6-5|-
TGTGCCAGCAGAATAGGACAGATTAATGAAAAACTGTTTTTT
CASRIGQINEKLFF
>-|TRBJ1-2|TRBV5-4|-
TGTGCCAGCGGCCCTAGAGATAGTGCGAACTATGGCTACACCTTC
CASGPRDSANYGYTF
>-|TRBJ1-1|TRBV6-5|-
TGTGCCAGCAGTTCCCCGGGGGGAGGGGAGACTGAAGCTTTCTTT
CASSSPGGGETEAFF
>-|TRBJ2-2|TRBV15|-
TGTGCCACCAGCAGGGCGGGGGCCGGTACCGGGGAGCTGTTTTTT
CATSRAGAGTGELFF
>-|TRBJ2-1|TRBV11-2|-
TGTGCCAGCAGCCCCAACTACAATGAGCAGTTCTTC
CASSPNYNEQFF
>-|TRBJ1-5|TRBV28|-
TGTGCCAGCAGGGCGGTGGGGGCAGGGCGCAATCAGCCCCAGCATTTT
CASRAVGAGRNQPQHF
>-|TRBJ2-1|TRBV7-3|once
TGTGCCAGCAGCTTGGACCCCAACAATGAGCAGTTCTTC
CASSLDPNNEQFF
>TRBD1|TRBJ2-7|TRBV6-4|-
TGTGCCAGCAGTGACGAACAAGGGACAGCCTACGAGCAGTACTTC
CASSDEQGTAYEQYF
>TRBD1|TRBJ1-2|TRBV15|-
TGTGCCACCAGCAGAGAGGGGACAGTCTATGGCTACACCTTC
CATSREGTVYGYTF
>-|TRBJ2-1|TRBV6-1|-
TGTGCCAGCAGTGAAGGAGCGCTATACAATGAGCAGTTCTTC
CASSEGALYNEQFF
>-|TRBJ1-5|TRBV2|-
TGTGCCAGCAGTGTTCAAGGGAATGGCAATCAGCCCCAGCATTTT
CASSVQGNGNQPQHF